Described below is a single T cell receptor (beta chain) sequence and its context. Each bulk PBMC sample had approximately 400 ng DNA loaded. Sequencing was performed with immunoSEQ multiplex PCR; in TCRdb, only in-frame clones are kept and a portion is missing. The sample consists of approximately 9,700 clones, 88% of them appearing once. Time point meaning: pre-treatment baseline. The data were taken from a study of blood T cell dynamics during melanoma immunotherapy. Study in general: Patients with metastatic melanoma got pembrolizumab or nivolumab-ipilimumab as first-line care.

V was pared by 3 bases and J by 4 bases, with 15 bases between. Germline CDR1 and CDR2: MNHEY and SMNVEV (reference sequence). The length of the CDR3 is 15 residues. The chain employs TRBV27 and TRBJ1-1, with D possibly being TRBD1 (5 bases). The sample here was blood, taken from a patient treated with checkpoint blockade. This clonotype originated in a human donor with melanoma. Here the CDR3 reads CASSLGRGGFTEAFF. The CDR3 DNA sequence: TGTGCCAGCAGTTTGGGGCGGGGGGGGTTCACTGAAGCTTTCTTT.